The text below deals with one TCR beta chain. Next came a second PCR, run for roughly 6 to 11 cycles, which used a sample-barcoded 5' primer along with a J-beta primer mix. MiXCR, applied by TCRdb to the 5' RACE reads, yields one record per CDR3 protein. Of about 640,000 distinct CDR3 sequences in the sample, around three fifths were seen once. The data originate from a study of blood T cells in healthy people across ages. Germline CDR1 reads SGHTA; CDR2 reads FQGNSA. Between the trimmed V and J ends, which lost 3 bases and 6 bases, there was a span of 10 bases. The CDR3 spans 13 residues. The chain combines TRBV7-2 with TRBJ2-3; no clear D. The receptor was derived from a man aged 55 to 70 in good health. The source material was blood. The CDR3, as DNA: TGTGCCAGCAGCTTTGAGCGTCAGGATACGCAGTATTTT. Amino acids: CASSFERQDTQYF.